In this sample, the clone carrying this T cell receptor (beta chain) turned up a few times. Its antigen is not known. Germline V CDR1 and CDR2: SGHRS, YFSETQ. Trimming took 3 bases from V and 1 from J, leaving 17 bases between them. The CDR3 spans 16 residues. The sample comes from a study of response to subunit inactivated influenza vaccine. Study results and caveats: Few new T cells, the authors suggested, are recruited by each seasonal influenza vaccination.

TCRdb processed the RT-PCR reads anew with MiXCR; each CDR3 protein has one entry. The table includes 650,000 to 800,000 distinct CDR3 sequences, 11% to 15% detected once. The material sequenced was PBMCs from blood, taken 14 days before vaccination. This sequence was found in a man between 45 and 60 years old who received an inactivated influenza vaccine. The chain uses TRBV5-1 and TRBJ2-7; tentatively, D is TRBD1 or TRBD2 (6 bases each). The CDR3: CASSSTRGGKSYEQYF. The CDR3 DNA sequence: TGCGCCAGCAGCTCAACCCGAGGGGGGAAGTCCTACGAGCAGTACTTC.